One sample yielded the 15 T cell receptor beta chains listed below, sequenced in a study of tumor and adjacent non-tumor tissue in lung cancer. No cell sorting was done before RNA was extracted from the tissue. The normal lung tissue was taken more than 3 cm from the tumor edge. Three rounds of nested PCR, following a modified ARM-PCR protocol, produced the TCRbeta library. TCRdb redid the calling of the multiplex PCR reads with MiXCR, one entry per CDR3 protein. The table shows tens of thousands of distinct CDR3 sequences, with over 60% occurring only once. What was sequenced was distant non-tumor lung tissue. Source of these receptors: a man aged 65-85 years with non-small cell lung cancer.

The sample holds many counts of this clonotype. A single base separates this from a much larger clone, so it may be a read error. The conserved phenylalanine or tryptophan is not found at the CDR3 terminus, so this likely reflects a read error. The V gene is TRBV11-2, the J gene TRBJ1-2; TRBD1 matches at 9 bases. V was clipped by 8 bases and J by 1 base; unmatched bases: 5. CDR1 is SGHAT, CDR2 FQNNGV, per germline. The CDR3 runs 14 residues. The CDR3 DNA is TGTGCCAGCTCGGCGACAGGGGGTAACTATGGCTACACCTCC. Protein product: CASSATGGNYGYTS.

Turning to this clonotype: A much larger clone differs from this one at a single base, so this may be a read error. The chain is built from TRBV5-4 and TRBJ2-3; D gene unclear. From germline, CDR1 is SGHNT and CDR2 YYREEE (reference sequence). Trimming pared 4 bases from V and 7 bases from J, leaving 19 bases between. CDR3 size: 15 residues. The CDR3 coding sequence is TGTGCCAGCAGCCCTGGCCATACCCTAACACATACGCAGTATTTT. Amino acids: CASSPGHTLTHTQYF.

This clonotype was seen a few times. This likely comes from a read error, as the CDR3 has no conserved phenylalanine or tryptophan at its end. The DNA is left out, because the CDR3 cannot be placed on it with certainty; the CDR3 is given as TCRdb lists it. The genes are TRBV11-3 and TRBJ2-3; the table calls TRBD1, which could not be checked here. The CDR3 sequence runs 15 residues, both termini included. Looked up from germline, CDR1 is SGHNT and CDR2 is YENEEA. CDR3 protein: CASTRREVSTDTQYL.

This clonotype was seen just once. A read error may produce the germline difference seen at one junction end. The V and J genes are TRBV12-3 or TRBV12-4 and TRBJ2-2; D is possibly TRBD2 (5 bases). The CDR3 is made up of 15 amino acids. The CDR3 nucleotides are TGTGCCAGCAGTCCCCAACATGGGAACGCCGGGAAGCTCGTTTTT. Translating it yields CASSPQHGNAGKLVF.

This chain joins TRBV20-1 and TRBJ2-7, with 7 nucleotides matching TRBD1. CDR1 and CDR2 (germline): DFQATT, SNEGSKA (reference sequence). This CDR3 comprises 15 residues. Trimming removed 6 bases from V and 0 bases from J; junction bases left unmatched: 11. The CDR3 DNA reads TGCAGTGCCGACCTCTCGACAGGGAGCTCCTACGAGCAGTACTTC. Its protein product is CSADLSTGSSYEQYF.

About this clonotype: Because the CDR3's place on the DNA is in doubt, the DNA is left out and the CDR3 is given as listed by TCRdb. V and J are TRBV9 and TRBJ1-2. CDR1 and CDR2 (germline): SGDLS, YYNGEE. The CDR3 is 14 amino acids in total, end residues counted. The CDR3 here is CVSSVDRGNYGCTF.

As regards this clonotype: The junction shows a germline mismatch at one end, possibly a read error. The rearrangement links TRBV11-2 to TRBJ1-1; 7 nucleotides align to TRBD1. The CDR3 totals 18 residues. From germline, CDR1 is SGHAT and CDR2 FQNNGV. CDR3 residues: CAGSRGGAGPWGNTEAFF. The CDR3 nucleotides are TGTGCCGGCAGTCGAGGGGGCGCAGGTCCCTGGGGGAACACTGAAGCTTTCTTT.

Details on this clonotype: The missing conserved phenylalanine or tryptophan at the end of this CDR3 makes a read error likely. This chain connects TRBV11-2 to TRBJ2-3, with D uncertain. The CDR3 is made up of 14 amino acids. CDR1 and CDR2 (germline): SGHAT, FQNNGV. V gave up 10 bases and J gave up 4 bases, with 18 bases separating them. CDR3 sequence (DNA): TGTGCCACCAGTTCACAAGGGTTCTCAGATACGCAGTATCTT. Translated, it gives CATSSQGFSDTQYL.

This clonotype was picked up a small number of times. Being one base from a much bigger clone, this may be a read error. The rearrangement links TRBV4-1 to TRBJ1-1; D is perhaps TRBD1 (6 bases). The germline V gene encodes CDR1 MGHRA and CDR2 YSYEKL. The V end lost 2 bases, the J end lost 11 bases, and 24 bases lay between the germline ends. The CDR3 has 16 amino acids. The CDR3 region has the DNA TGCGCCAGCAGCCAAACTCCCGGGGGCGCCGGTAGTTGGGCTTTCTTT. It codes for CASSQTPGGAGSWAFF.

The gene calls are TRBV4-1 and TRBJ2-2, with TRBD2 as a possible D gene (5 bases). From germline, CDR1 is MGHRA and CDR2 YSYEKL. Trimming pared 1 base from V and 15 bases from J, leaving 21 bases between. The CDR3 extends over 15 amino acids. This CDR3 is CASSQVPSNTGKMFF. CDR3 sequence (DNA): TGCGCCAGCAGCCAAGTCCCCTCGAACACCGGGAAGATGTTTTTT.

This clonotype ranks as medium-sized (0.01 to 0.1%). J is TRBJ1-1 and V is TRBV29-1, with 8 positions matching TRBD1. CDR3 length: 12 amino acids. Germline V gene data show CDR1 as SQVTM and CDR2 as ANQGSEA. V was pared by 7 bases and J by 2 bases, with 3 bases of the junction left unmatched. Here the CDR3 reads CSGGTGNTEAFF. The CDR3 DNA reads as TGCAGCGGAGGGACAGGAAACACTGAAGCTTTCTTT.

As to this clonotype: A much larger clone lies one base from this, so it may be a read error. Since no conserved phenylalanine or tryptophan closes the CDR3, a read error is the likely cause. The DNA of the CDR3 is TGTGCCAGCAGCTTCGCGGGGGGCTCGGGGGAGACCCAGTACCTC. It is translated as CASSFAGGSGETQYL. This rearrangement joins TRBV7-8 to TRBJ2-5; 8 bases match TRBD2. With V trimmed by 3 bases and J by 5 bases, 8 bases remained unmatched. CDR1 is SGHVS and CDR2 is FQNEAQ in the germline V gene. The CDR3 loop spans 15 amino acids.

Remarks on this clonotype: One end of the junction varies from germline; a read error may be responsible. CDR3 sequence (DNA): TGTGCCAGCAGCTTAAAGGTGTGGACTATCGGTTACAATGCGCAGTTCTTC. Translated, it gives CASSLKVWTIGYNAQFF. This chain links TRBV5-4 with TRBJ2-1; D is possibly TRBD2 (6 bases). The CDR3 runs 17 residues. Germline values: CDR1 SGHNT, CDR2 YYREEE (reference sequence).

This clonotype was found a few times. Relative to the germline gene, one junction end is altered; a read error may explain this. This chain links TRBV10-3 with TRBJ1-4; D is undetermined. The germline gives CDR1 ENHRY, CDR2 SYGVKD. The CDR3 consists of 11 residues. The chain's CDR3 is CATSECEKLFF. Written as DNA, the CDR3 is TGTGCCACCAGTGAGTGCGAAAAACTGTTTTTT.

By sample fraction, this clonotype is medium-sized. The CDR3 DNA reads TGCGCCAGCCGTTACAGGGCGGGCACTGAAGCTTTCTTT. The encoded protein is CASRYRAGTEAFF. V is TRBV10-2 and J is TRBJ1-1; TRBD1 might be the D (6 bases). Trimming pared 8 bases from V and 4 bases from J, leaving 14 bases between. Germline V CDR1 and CDR2: WSHSY, SAAADI. The CDR3 extends over 13 amino acids.